This T cell receptor beta chain was identified in a study of cytotoxic CD8 clonotypes in ibrutinib-treated CLL. V lost 0 bases and J lost 4, with 13 bases in between. The CDR3 covers 16 residues. CDR1 LGHNA and CDR2 YNFKEQ come from the germline V gene. Sequenced by immunoSEQ multiplex PCR; TCRdb stores in-frame clones only, minus some. The sample records tens of thousands of clones, roughly 83% being singletons. This clone was recorded only once. Sequenced here: PBMCs, sampled after 24 months of ibrutinib treatment. The TCR originated in a human donor with chronic lymphocytic leukemia. The V and J genes are TRBV4-2 and TRBJ2-4; possibly TRBD1 or TRBD2 for D (5 bases each). CDR3 sequence (DNA): TGTGCCAGCAGCCAAGATCACACAGGAGGTAAAAACATTCAGTACTTC. It yields the protein CASSQDHTGGKNIQYF.